A selection of T cell receptor beta chains follows, all from one sample in a study of shared clonotypes between healthy human individuals. Sequenced by immunoSEQ multiplex PCR; TCRdb stores in-frame clones only, minus some. The sample consists of 450,000 to 550,000 clones, 79% of them appearing once. What was sequenced was PBMCs. The origin of the receptors is a woman aged 40 to 50 in good health. Some clones in this sample may be carry-over from other donors' samples. The CDR3 runs from the conserved cysteine through the conserved F or W. D genes are given only for firm matches. Size values are once, few and many counts, or a class for expanded clones, and some rows have none.

>TRBJ2-1|TRBV19|many|-
CASSPPLNREAYNEQFF
TGTGCCAGTAGTCCTCCCTTAAATAGGGAGGCCTACAATGAGCAGTTCTTC
>TRBJ2-2|TRBV5-4|-|TRBD1
CASSSQGGAGELFF
TGTGCCAGCAGCTCACAGGGGGGCGCCGGGGAGCTGTTTTTT
>TRBJ2-7|TRBV7-8|once|TRBD2
CASSLRRTSPRYEQYF
TGTGCCAGCAGCTTAAGAAGGACTAGTCCCCGCTACGAGCAGTACTTC
>TRBJ1-4|TRBV5-1|-|-
CASSLVAGAGVEKLFF
TGCGCCAGCAGCTTGGTGGCGGGGGCAGGGGTAGAAAAACTGTTTTTT
>TRBJ2-5|TRBV5-1|few|TRBD2
CASSLGLAGGQETQYF
TGCGCCAGCAGCTTGGGACTAGCGGGAGGCCAAGAGACCCAGTACTTC
>TRBJ2-3|TRBV5-1|-|-
CASSLEGRPTDTQYF
TGCGCCAGCAGCTTGGAGGGCAGACCCACAGATACGCAGTATTTT
>TRBJ2-7|TRBV4-1|-|TRBD1
CASSQAPTGEWNEQYF
TGCGCCAGCAGCCAAGCCCCGACAGGGGAGTGGAACGAGCAGTACTTC
>TRBJ2-2|TRBV10-1|-|-
CASSPFTGELFF
TGCGCCAGCAGCCCCTTCACCGGGGAGCTGTTTTTT
>TRBJ2-3|TRBV10-1|-|-
CASSPGSTDTQYF
TGCGCCAGCAGCCCCGGTAGCACAGATACGCAGTATTTT
>TRBJ2-1|TRBV5-1|-|TRBD2
CASSLQGLASPYNEQFF
TGCGCCAGCAGCTTACAGGGACTAGCGTCCCCCTACAATGAGCAGTTCTTC
>TRBJ2-7|TRBV15|many|TRBD1
CATSSGTGTYEQYF
TGTGCCACCAGCAGCGGGACAGGGACCTACGAGCAGTACTTC
>TRBJ2-1|TRBV29-1|-|TRBD2
CSVGLAGGVEQFF
TGCAGCGTTGGACTAGCGGGAGGGGTTGAGCAGTTCTTC
>TRBJ2-3|TRBV14|-|-
CASSISGPTSTDTQYF
TGTGCCAGCAGCATCTCTGGGCCGACTAGCACAGATACGCAGTATTTT
>TRBJ2-6|TRBV10-3|-|TRBD1
CAISPTGTGGSGGANVLTF
TGTGCCATCAGTCCCACCGGGACAGGGGGCTCAGGTGGGGCCAACGTCCTGACTTTC
>TRBJ2-5|TRBV28|-|TRBD2
CASSLVLAGETQYF
TGTGCCAGCAGTTTGGTATTAGCGGGAGAGACCCAGTACTTC
>TRBJ1-2|TRBV2|-|-
CASIQGDGYTF
TGTGCCAGCATACAGGGTGATGGCTACACCTTC
>TRBJ2-5|TRBV27|-|TRBD1
CASSLARGQGGETQYF
TGTGCCAGCAGTTTAGCCAGGGGACAGGGTGGTGAGACCCAGTACTTC
>TRBJ2-1|TRBV5-1|once|TRBD2
CASKGDYSYNEQFF
TGCGCCAGCAAAGGGGACTATTCCTACAATGAGCAGTTCTTC
>TRBJ2-1|TRBV2|-|-
CASKFRQDANEQFF
TGTGCCAGCAAATTCCGACAGGACGCGAATGAGCAGTTCTTC
>TRBJ2-3|TRBV5-1|-|-
CASSLGGRGGTDTQYF
TGCGCCAGCAGCTTGGGAGGGCGAGGGGGCACAGATACGCAGTATTTT
>TRBJ2-5|TRBV7-9|-|-
CASSFQKAAGETQYF
TGTGCCAGCAGCTTTCAGAAGGCGGCGGGGGAGACCCAGTACTTC
>TRBJ2-1|TRBV9|-|-
CASSVAPLPGNEQFF
TGTGCCAGCAGCGTAGCCCCCCTCCCAGGCAATGAGCAGTTCTTC
>TRBJ1-4|TRBV30|-|TRBD1
CAWSGTGGEKLFF
TGTGCCTGGAGTGGGACAGGAGGTGAAAAACTGTTTTTT
>TRBJ2-7|TRBV5-4|-|-
CASSLGLSNEQYF
TGTGCCAGCAGCCTGGGCCTTAGCAACGAGCAGTACTTC
>TRBJ1-5|TRBV28|-|-
CASSQILRDQPQHF
TGTGCCAGCAGTCAGATTCTCAGGGACCAGCCCCAGCATTTT
>TRBJ2-7|TRBV6-5|-|TRBD1
CASSYSGDRGEQYF
TGTGCCAGCAGTTACTCGGGGGACAGGGGCGAGCAGTACTTC
>TRBJ2-7|TRBV30|-|TRBD1
CAWDRDRALEQYF
TGTGCCTGGGACCGGGACAGGGCCCTCGAGCAGTACTTC
>TRBJ2-3|TRBV3-1/TRBV3-2|-|-
CASRYTQYF
TGTGCCAGCAGGTATACGCAGTATTTT
>TRBJ2-1|TRBV19|-|TRBD2
CASSIFLAEVYNEQFF
TGTGCCAGTAGTATCTTCCTAGCGGAAGTTTACAATGAGCAGTTCTTC
>TRBJ1-1|TRBV7-2|-|-
CASRPGPGPTEAFF
TGTGCCAGCAGACCGGGCCCGGGACCTACTGAAGCTTTCTTT
>TRBJ2-1|TRBV6-4|-|-
CASSDSRWGIPYNEQFF
TGTGCCAGCAGTGACTCGAGGTGGGGAATCCCGTACAATGAGCAGTTCTTC
>TRBJ1-3|TRBV7-9|many|-
CASSLGFSGNTIYF
TGTGCCAGCAGTTTGGGGTTCTCTGGAAACACCATATATTTT
>TRBJ1-1|TRBV4-3|-|TRBD1
CASSQDNIQGARNTEAFF
TGCGCCAGCAGCCAAGATAACATACAGGGGGCGCGGAACACTGAAGCTTTCTTT
>TRBJ2-7|TRBV5-6|-|TRBD1
CASSPLEGGMNEQYF
TGTGCCAGCAGCCCCCTAGAAGGGGGCATGAACGAGCAGTACTTC
>TRBJ1-5|TRBV5-1|-|-
CASSLAGGAHQPQHF
TGCGCCAGCAGCTTGGCCGGGGGGGCCCATCAGCCCCAGCATTTT
>TRBJ2-3|TRBV6-6|-|-
CASSYSPGPDTQYF
TGTGCCAGCAGTTACTCGCCAGGGCCAGATACGCAGTATTTT
>TRBJ1-1|TRBV27|-|-
CASSLSSWGDTEAFF
TGTGCCAGCAGTTTATCATCTTGGGGAGACACTGAAGCTTTCTTT
>TRBJ2-1|TRBV6-6|-|TRBD2
CATGTSEYNEQFF
TGTGCCACAGGGACTAGCGAGTACAATGAGCAGTTCTTC
>TRBJ2-6|TRBV9|-|-
CASSGSGLRSGANVLTF
TGTGCCAGCAGCGGCAGCGGGTTGAGATCTGGGGCCAACGTCCTGACTTTC
>TRBJ2-1|TRBV5-8|-|-
CASSQGFSYNEQFF
TGTGCCAGCAGCCAAGGGTTCTCCTACAATGAGCAGTTCTTC
>TRBJ1-2|TRBV7-2|few|-
CASSPTYDGYGYTF
TGTGCCAGCAGCCCGACCTATGACGGGTATGGCTACACCTTC
>TRBJ2-3|TRBV28|-|TRBD2
CASSFRPGLGSADTQYF
TGTGCCAGCAGTTTTAGACCGGGACTAGGATCAGCAGATACGCAGTATTTT
>TRBJ2-3|TRBV28|once|-
CASTTYKRASTDTQYF
TGTGCCAGCACCACTTACAAACGGGCTAGCACAGATACGCAGTATTTT
>TRBJ2-5|TRBV15|-|-
CATSRVRQVGGETQYF
TGTGCCACCAGCAGAGTACGACAGGTCGGGGGAGAGACCCAGTACTTC
>TRBJ2-1|TRBV7-2|-|-
CASESYEQFF
TGTGCCAGCGAATCTTATGAGCAGTTCTTC
>TRBJ1-2|TRBV28|-|TRBD1
CASDSGQDYGYTF
TGTGCCAGTGACTCGGGACAGGACTATGGCTACACCTTC
>TRBJ2-5|TRBV30|-|TRBD1
CAWSKGQGWTTQETQYF
TGTGCCTGGAGTAAGGGACAGGGTTGGACAACTCAAGAGACCCAGTACTTC
>TRBJ1-3|TRBV9|-|-
CASSPRGADDISGNTIYF
TGTGCCAGCAGCCCCCGAGGGGCCGACGATATCTCTGGAAACACCATATATTTT